This is a list of T cell receptor beta chains from one sample in a study of blood T cell repertoires in COVID-19. Clones were sequenced by immunoSEQ multiplex PCR, and TCRdb holds only the in-frame ones, with some missing. The sample yields about 180,000 clones, around 86% seen once. Sequenced: peripheral blood. The receptors were sampled from a woman aged 30 to 39 with active or convalescent COVID-19. Both conserved end residues are part of each CDR3. The order of the fields is clone size, D gene, V gene, J gene, CDR3 DNA, CDR3 protein. A D gene is named only where the DNA matches it firmly. The size field is filled for only some rows; it gives once, few, many or a size class.

abundance: NA
d_gene: TRBD1
v_gene: TRBV7-2
j_gene: TRBJ2-2
CDR3nt: TGTGCCAGCAGCTTACCGGGACAGGGGGTTAACACCGGGGAGCTGTTTTTT
CDR3aa: CASSLPGQGVNTGELFF

abundance: NA
d_gene: NA
v_gene: TRBV21-1
j_gene: TRBJ2-7
CDR3nt: TGTGCCAGTGAGCGGGTGAATTCCTACGAGCAGTACTTC
CDR3aa: CASERVNSYEQYF

abundance: once
d_gene: NA
v_gene: TRBV14
j_gene: TRBJ1-2
CDR3nt: TGTGCCAGCAGCCAAGTCGGGGGGCTGATTGGCTACACCTTC
CDR3aa: CASSQVGGLIGYTF

abundance: NA
d_gene: NA
v_gene: TRBV18
j_gene: TRBJ1-5
CDR3nt: TGTGCCAGCTCATCGAACTGGAGCAATCAGCCCCAGCATTTT
CDR3aa: CASSSNWSNQPQHF

abundance: NA
d_gene: TRBD2
v_gene: TRBV5-1
j_gene: TRBJ2-3
CDR3nt: TGCGCCAGCCGCTCTCTAGCGGGAGTACCCGGAACAGATACGCAGTATTTT
CDR3aa: CASRSLAGVPGTDTQYF

abundance: NA
d_gene: NA
v_gene: TRBV12-3/TRBV12-4
j_gene: TRBJ1-1
CDR3nt: TGTGCCAGCAGTTTAGGTCTCCCTGAAGCTTTCTTT
CDR3aa: CASSLGLPEAFF

abundance: NA
d_gene: NA
v_gene: TRBV5-5
j_gene: TRBJ2-7
CDR3nt: TGTGCCAGCAGCTTTTCCCAGGGCGAGCAGTACTTC
CDR3aa: CASSFSQGEQYF

abundance: NA
d_gene: NA
v_gene: TRBV7-8
j_gene: TRBJ1-4
CDR3nt: TGTGCCAGCAGCTTAGTCCAGGGCGGTAATGAAAAACTGTTTTTT
CDR3aa: CASSLVQGGNEKLFF

abundance: NA
d_gene: TRBD1
v_gene: TRBV11-3
j_gene: TRBJ1-1
CDR3nt: TGTGCCAGCGGGCAGGGGGACACTGAAGCTTTCTTT
CDR3aa: CASGQGDTEAFF

abundance: NA
d_gene: NA
v_gene: TRBV13
j_gene: TRBJ1-2
CDR3nt: TGTGCCAGCAGCTTAGGAGCGGGCTATGGCTACACCTTC
CDR3aa: CASSLGAGYGYTF

abundance: NA
d_gene: NA
v_gene: TRBV25-1
j_gene: TRBJ1-2
CDR3nt: TGTGCCAGCAGTGAATCAGGCAGCCTGGGCTATGGCTACACCTTC
CDR3aa: CASSESGSLGYGYTF